This entry lists 19 T cell receptor beta chains sequenced from one sample in a study of T cells in Graves' hyperthyroidism and ophthalmopathy. The TCR beta CDR3 regions underwent amplification using RNA transcripts as the source. TCR CDR3 underwent first-round RT-PCR with the HTBI primer set. TCRdb re-called the multiplex PCR reads with MiXCR, one entry per CDR3 protein. The table includes roughly 660,000 distinct CDR3 sequences, around 16% detected once. Material: blood. The source is a man aged 50-60 years with Graves' hyperthyroidism.

The sample holds many counts of this clonotype. This chain connects TRBV10-1 to TRBJ2-1; TRBD2 matches at 7 bases. Germline loops: CDR1 WNHNN, CDR2 SYGVQD (reference sequence). Trimming removed 3 bases from V and 10 bases from J; junction bases left unmatched: 6. This CDR3 contains 13 residues. The DNA for the CDR3 is TGCGCCAGCAGTGACGGCGGGAGCAGGGAGCAGTTCTTC. Protein product: CASSDGGSREQFF.

This clonotype has a count of ten or more. This rearrangement joins TRBV24-1 to TRBJ1-5, with D uncertain. Germline values: CDR1 KGHDR, CDR2 SFDVKD. This CDR3 region has 14 residues. With 1 base removed from V and 3 bases from J, the gap between germline ends came to 6 bases. CDR3 bases: TGTGCCACCAGTGATTTCCTAGACAATCAGCCCCAGCATTTT. Translated: CATSDFLDNQPQHF.

The V and J genes are TRBV19 and TRBJ2-2; tentative D call: TRBD2 (6 bases). The CDR3 spans 15 residues. Trimming left V 8 bases short and J 4 bases short, with 17 bases between. Germline lookup yields CDR1 LNHDA and CDR2 SQIVND (reference sequence). The CDR3 DNA is TGTGCCAGTCACGTCAGGGCGGGATTCACCGGGGAGCTGTTTTTT. Translation gives CASHVRAGFTGELFF.

This chain links TRBV20-1 with TRBJ2-1; possibly TRBD2 for D (6 bases). Germline CDR1 reads DFQATT; CDR2 reads SNEGSKA (reference sequence). Trimming shortened V by 1 base and J by 4 bases, and 14 bases separated the two germline ends. The CDR3 totals 15 residues. The CDR3 sequence is CSARASAKTYNEQFF. CDR3 DNA: TGCAGTGCTAGAGCTAGCGCGAAAACATACAATGAGCAGTTCTTC.

This clonotype was picked up many times. This chain connects TRBV7-3 to TRBJ2-7, with 7 bases identical to TRBD2. The CDR3 sequence is 14 residues long. With 2 bases clipped from V and 3 bases from J, the junction kept 4 bases outside the gene matches. Germline loops: CDR1 SGHTA, CDR2 FQGTGA. The chain's CDR3 is CASSLGGRFYEQYF. The CDR3 DNA reads TGTGCCAGCAGCTTAGGCGGGAGATTCTACGAGCAGTACTTC.

This chain links TRBV15 with TRBJ1-1; D is possibly TRBD1 (5 bases). The V gene lost 5 bases and the J gene lost 1 base, with 14 bases spanning the gap. The CDR3 consists of 15 residues. Germline loops: CDR1 LNHNV, CDR2 YYDKDF (reference sequence). The CDR3 loop is CATSQGPSGNTEAFF. CDR3 coding DNA: TGTGCCACCAGCCAGGGACCCAGCGGGAACACTGAAGCTTTCTTT. Full variable domain (outside the CDR3, taken from reference TRBV15 and TRBJ1-1): DAMVIQNPRYQVTQFGKPVTLSCSQTLNHNVMYWYQQKSSQAPKLLFHYYDKDFNNEADTPDNFQSRRPNTSFCFLDIRSPGLGDTAMYLCATSQGPSGNTEAFFGQGTRLTVV.

V and J are TRBV18 and TRBJ2-2, with D maybe TRBD2 (5 bases). Germline V gene lookup returns CDR1 KGHSH and CDR2 LQKENI. V lost 4 bases and J 0 bases, leaving 15 bases between the germline ends. This CDR3 is 17 amino acids long. The CDR3 loop is CASSQSPDYANTGELFF. For the CDR3, the DNA is TGTGCCAGCTCACAATCGCCCGACTACGCGAACACCGGGGAGCTGTTTTTT.

This clonotype was detected a few times. The gene calls are TRBV20-1 and TRBJ2-1, with D possibly matching TRBD1 (6 bases). The germline V gene has CDR1 DFQATT and CDR2 SNEGSKA (reference sequence). The CDR3 is 15 residues long. The CDR3 loop reads CSGTQLFGSYNEQFF. The CDR3 nucleotides read TGCAGCGGGACACAATTATTCGGGTCCTACAATGAGCAGTTCTTC.

Many counts were recorded for this clonotype. The chain joins TRBV11-1 to TRBJ2-1, with 7 bases that match TRBD1. The ends lost 1 base at V and 3 bases at J; junction bases unmatched: 6. In germline, CDR1 is SGHAT, CDR2 FQDESV (reference sequence). The CDR3 extends over 16 amino acids. The DNA for the CDR3 is TGTGCCAGCAGCTTAGGACAGGGACCCCTCTACAATGAGCAGTTCTTC. It specifies CASSLGQGPLYNEQFF.

The CDR3 here is CASSLGGAAGYGYTF. The DNA of the CDR3 is TGCGCCAGCAGCTTGGGGGGCGCCGCGGGCTATGGCTACACCTTC. V is TRBV5-1 and J is TRBJ1-2, with D possibly being TRBD1 (5 bases). Looked up from germline, CDR1 is SGHRS and CDR2 is YFSETQ. With 0 bases removed from V and 4 bases from J, the gap between germline ends came to 13 bases. This CDR3 is 15 amino acids long.

CDR3 region: CASSQASSGRKYEQYF. In nucleotides, the CDR3 is TGTGCCAGCAGCCAAGCTTCTAGTGGGAGGAAATACGAGCAGTACTTC. This sequence joins TRBV3-1 and TRBJ2-7; weak D call: TRBD2 (6 bases). V dropped 1 base and J dropped 4 bases, with 17 bases sitting between them. The CDR3 runs to 16 residues. CDR1 LGHDT and CDR2 YNNKEL come from the germline V gene (reference sequence).

This clonotype was counted only a few times. This chain links TRBV28 with TRBJ2-1, with D tentatively TRBD2 (5 bases). CDR3 length: 12 residues. Trimming pared 6 bases from V and 6 bases from J, leaving 9 bases between. Germline V gene data show CDR1 as MDHEN and CDR2 as SYDVKM. CDR3 sequence: CASRKAVNEQFF. The CDR3, as DNA: TGTGCCAGCAGAAAAGCGGTCAATGAGCAGTTCTTC.

This clonotype came up many times. The chain recombines TRBV20-1 with TRBJ1-6, with TRBD1 matching 8 bases. The CDR3 covers 19 residues. Germline trimming cut 4 bases from V and 6 bases from J; bases unmatched to any gene: 20. The V gene's germline CDR1 is DFQATT and CDR2 SNEGSKA (reference sequence). CDR3 sequence (DNA): TGCAGTGCTACCTGGAGGCGGACAGGGCTGGTCGGAGTTAATTCACCCCTCCACTTT. As protein: CSATWRRTGLVGVNSPLHF.

The chain couples TRBV6-2 or TRBV6-3 to TRBJ2-1; 13 bases map to TRBD2. V lost 2 bases, J lost 7 bases, and 14 bases stayed unmatched. This CDR3 is built from 19 residues. Germline CDR1 is MNHEY and CDR2 is SVGEGT. The CDR3 DNA reads TGTGCCAGCAGTTACCGTATTATACGACTAGCGGGAGGAAAGAATGAGCAGTTCTTC. This gives the protein CASSYRIIRLAGGKNEQFF.

The sample holds many counts of this clonotype. This chain connects TRBV28 to TRBJ1-4; no reliable D call. Per the germline V gene, CDR1 is MDHEN and CDR2 is SYDVKM. The length of the CDR3 is 14 residues. V was trimmed by 3 bases and J by 8 bases, leaving 13 bases between them. The CDR3 coding sequence is TGTGCCAGCAGTTTTGGTGCCCTAAGGGAAAAACTGTTTTTT. It encodes CASSFGALREKLFF.

This chain uses TRBV24-1 with TRBJ2-1; 12 nucleotides match TRBD1. The CDR3 loop spans 15 amino acids. J lost 9 bases, V lost 9 bases, and 11 bases had no gene match. Per the germline V gene, CDR1 is KGHDR and CDR2 is SFDVKD. The CDR3, as DNA: TGTGCCACCCGGACCGGGACAGGGGGCTTGGGTGAGCAGTTCTTC. Translated: CATRTGTGGLGEQFF.

Ten or more counts support this clonotype. The CDR3 DNA reads as TGTGCCAGCAGTTTGACACCGGCTAGCACAGATACGCAGTATTTT. It encodes CASSLTPASTDTQYF. The genes are TRBV12-3 or TRBV12-4 and TRBJ2-3; D gene ambiguous. The CDR3 contains 15 residues. Deletions cut 3 bases from V and 0 bases from J, with 10 bases between.

This clonotype was detected ten times or more. The CDR3 here is CASSPGMDEQYF. The CDR3, as DNA: TGTGCCAGCTCACCAGGGATGGACGAGCAGTACTTC. The chain couples TRBV18 to TRBJ2-7; D not certain. CDR1 and CDR2 from the germline V gene are KGHSH and LQKENI. Trimming left V 2 bases short and J 5 bases short, with 7 bases between. The CDR3 covers 12 residues.

Ten or more counts support this clonotype. The J gene is TRBJ1-4, the V gene TRBV10-3, with D possibly TRBD1 on 6 matching bases. The germline gives CDR1 ENHRY, CDR2 SYGVKD. Trimming took 2 bases from V and 6 from J, leaving 13 bases between them. This CDR3 contains 15 residues. The CDR3 DNA follows: TGTGCCATCAGTGAGCTCGACAGGATAGATGAAAAACTGTTTTTT. It yields the protein CAISELDRIDEKLFF.